This T cell receptor (beta chain) was recovered during a study of identical twins (dated by TCRdb to about 2016). For context, the study as a whole: To test whether fetal clonotypes persist, this study deep-sequenced TCR alpha and beta repertoires from monozygotic twins, from unrelated adults of various ages, and from cord blood. To rule out contamination, replicate twin experiments were performed at different times with different library preparation protocols. The paper's findings and limits, for the study overall: Fewer insertions were carried by abundant cord blood beta clonotypes, a similar but weaker trend appeared in young adult naive repertoires, and no such trend appeared in memory repertoires. A weaker excess of twin sharing was found in beta out-of-frame sequences because the signal-to-noise ratio was lowered by fewer shared sequences. Zero-insertion analyses could be partly confounded by invariant T cells such as MAIT and iNKT, though diverse VJ usage argued against such confounding for most clonotypes. Compared with coincidental sharing between unrelated individuals, out-of-frame TCR alpha sequences shared between twins showed an excess of sequences with low generation probability. Conclusions relied on cross-sectional statistical analysis, since the same donors could not be followed over many years. In monozygotic twins, recombination models systematically underestimated out-of-frame TCR alpha sharing, but the models matched the sharing seen between unrelated individuals.

Turning to this clonotype: Its antigen target is currently unknown. No base qualities exist here, and no much larger clone lies one base off it.

Library preparation employed 5' RACE. Sequencer: Illumina HiSeq 2000. Template switching added a universal primer binding site, and the final cDNA carried a unique molecular identifier that allowed TCR cDNA molecules to be counted accurately. First-strand cDNA for TCR alpha and beta chains was synthesized from specific primers in the conserved constant-segment region. To control for contamination, each cDNA library was double barcoded with a SMART-Mk sample barcode plus Illumina barcodes. TruSeq adapter sequences, together with Illumina sample barcodes, were added in two successive PCR steps. TCR alpha and beta cDNA libraries were sequenced on the Illumina HiSeq platform with custom primers. The authors' pipeline ran thus. Unique molecular identifiers were extracted from raw reads with MiGEC, and CDR3 positions were determined with MiXCR. For each individual, recombination models were inferred using an EM algorithm with the repgenHMM and IGoR tools. Shared clonotype analysis was performed with the tcR package in R, normalizing sharing by the product of cloneset sizes. Out-of-frame nonproductive sequences were analyzed to study raw recombination free of thymic and clonal selection effects. Using fastp trimming at Q25 and MiXCR clonotype assembly, TCRdb reanalyzed the public sequencing data and kept in-frame beta chains. Here each entry gathers all rows of one CDR3 protein and keeps the most common genes and DNA. These V and J calls rely on TCRdb rather than the paper's analysis. Recorded for this sample are about 530,000 distinct CDR3 sequences; 20% to 25% of them occurred a single time. The ten most abundant clones make up approximately 0.52% of the sample.

Only healthy Caucasian donors were included. Three pairs of female monozygotic twins, all aged about 18 to 30 years, were included in the twin cohort. Positive isolation kits from Invitrogen were used to isolate CD4+ and CD8+ T cell populations. In addition, the sample was reused for a study of yellow fever vaccine responses in identical twins. The second study's authors report: According to the authors, in identical twins the way T cells responded to vaccination appeared partly convergent and partly personalized. Focusing on identical twins, the study followed the T cell clones that responded to the vaccine, and did so with precision.

This clonotype was obtained from a woman aged 18-30 years in good health. Sequenced input: CD4+ T cells sorted from blood.

The bases read TGTGCCAGCAGTCAATACGACCCGGGACAGGGTAAAGAGACCCAGTACTTC. This gives the protein CASSQYDPGQGKETQYF. This chain joins TRBV6-1 to TRBJ2-5; TRBD1 agrees with 9 junctional bases. From cysteine to phenylalanine, the CDR3 is 17 amino acids long. Of all the DNA, just the CDR3 is kept, 51 bases in frame from base 1. V is cut back by 5 bases and J by 3 bases, with 13 bases in the junction unmatched. The germline V gene encodes CDR1 MNHNS and CDR2 SASEGT.